This passage covers 11 T cell receptor beta chains from one sample sequenced in a study of blood T cell repertoires in COVID-19. Profiled with immunoSEQ multiplex PCR; TCRdb holds only in-frame clones, not every one. There are around 100,000 clones in the sample; approximately 86% occur only once, and around 4.6% lies in the top ten. The sequencing input was peripheral blood. These receptors were obtained from a man aged 35-49 years with acute or convalescent COVID-19.

The gene calls are TRBV18 and TRBJ1-5; D is possibly TRBD1 (5 bases). In germline, CDR1 is KGHSH, CDR2 LQKENI. This CDR3 is built from 15 residues. Trimming took 4 bases from V and 2 from J, leaving 12 bases between them. The CDR3 spells CASSLPGLGNQPQHF. The CDR3 DNA follows: TGTGCCAGCTCACTCCCGGGACTGGGCAATCAGCCCCAGCATTTT.

The chain uses TRBV27 and TRBJ2-2; D might be TRBD1 (5 bases). This CDR3 has 13 residues. Germline lookup yields CDR1 MNHEY and CDR2 SMNVEV (reference sequence). V was cut by 2 bases and J by 7 bases, with 8 bases left in between. CDR3: CASSLQGRGELFF. The CDR3 nucleotides read TGTGCCAGCAGTTTACAGGGTCGCGGGGAGCTGTTTTTT.

The CDR3 region has the DNA TGTGCCAGCAGTGAAGTCGGCAGGGCCCACTATGGCTACACCTTC. It is translated as CASSEVGRAHYGYTF. The chain couples TRBV6-1 to TRBJ1-2, with a possible D match to TRBD1 (5 bases). The V end lost 1 base, the J end lost 3 bases, and 12 bases lay between the germline ends. The CDR3 contains 15 residues. Germline V lookup: CDR1 MNHNS, CDR2 SASEGT.

The J gene is TRBJ1-1, the V gene TRBV27; D is possibly TRBD1 (5 bases). The CDR3 covers 15 residues. Germline V gene sequence: CDR1 MNHEY, CDR2 SMNVEV (reference sequence). V was pared by 0 bases and J by 2 bases, with 10 bases between. This chain's CDR3 is CASSLSSQGNTEAFF. CDR3 DNA sequence: TGTGCCAGCAGTTTATCGTCCCAGGGTAACACTGAAGCTTTCTTT.

The chain combines TRBV12-3 or TRBV12-4 with TRBJ2-7; D is undetermined. CDR3 length: 12 amino acids. Trimming removed 3 bases at V and 2 bases at J, with 5 bases between. The CDR3 bases are TGTGCCAGCAGTTTGGCCGCCTACGAGCAGTACTTC. Translating gives CASSLAAYEQYF.

This clone was recorded once. The chain's CDR3 is CASSQTGTNRNTIYF. CDR3 in DNA: TGCGCCAGCAGCCAGACCGGGACAAATCGAAACACCATATATTTT. This rearrangement joins TRBV4-1 to TRBJ1-3; TRBD1 might be the D (6 bases). V was cut by 3 bases and J by 5 bases, with 14 bases left in between. This CDR3 comprises 15 residues. Looked up from germline, CDR1 is MGHRA and CDR2 is YSYEKL.

This clone was found once. V gene TRBV18 combines with J gene TRBJ2-7; 9 bases align to TRBD1. The germline V gene has CDR1 KGHSH and CDR2 LQKENI. Trimming cost V 3 bases and J 4 bases; bases outside gene matches: 7. CDR3 length: 15 amino acids. In DNA form, the CDR3 reads TGTGCCAGCTCACCCGCCGACAGGGGGTCGTACGAGCAGTACTTC. Amino acids: CASSPADRGSYEQYF.

Only a few counts were recorded for this clone. V usage is TRBV10-3 and J usage is TRBJ1-2; TRBD1 matches 8 bases. CDR1 is ENHRY, CDR2 SYGVKD, per germline. The CDR3 sequence is 16 residues long. Trimming removed 6 bases from V and 0 bases from J; junction bases left unmatched: 9. The chain's CDR3 is CAIRDDRGQTNYGYTF. As DNA, the CDR3 is TGTGCCATCAGGGATGACAGGGGACAAACTAACTATGGCTACACCTTC.

The V call is TRBV30, the J call TRBJ2-3; D possibly corresponds to TRBD2 (6 bases). CDR3 length: 13 amino acids. Germline V gene lookup returns CDR1 GTSNPN and CDR2 SVGIG (reference sequence). The CDR3 protein is CAGGGRGTDTQYF. DNA for the CDR3: TGTGCGGGGGGTGGGAGAGGCACAGATACGCAGTATTTT. The complete variable domain, with remaining parts taken from reference TRBV30 and TRBJ2-3, reads SQTIHQWPATLVQPVGSPLSLECTVEGTSNPNLYWYRQAAGRGLQLLFYSVGIGQISSEVPQNLSASRPQDRQFILSSKKLLLSDSGFYLCAGGGRGTDTQYFGPGTRLTVL.

Note on this clone: One junction end does not reproduce the germline sequence, and a read error may be involved. The J gene is TRBJ1-5, the V gene TRBV30, with a weak D call TRBD1 (5 bases). This CDR3 has 17 residues. Germline CDR1 and CDR2: GTSNPN and SVGIG (reference sequence). Here the CDR3 DNA reads TGTGTCTGGAGTGTAGGGGATATAAGTGGAAGCAATCAGCCCCAGCATTTT. Amino acid sequence: CVWSVGDISGSNQPQHF.

The CDR3 reads CASSFGSNYGYTF. The CDR3 DNA follows: TGTGCCAGCAGCTTCGGGTCTAACTATGGCTACACCTTC. This chain uses TRBV7-3 with TRBJ1-2; D is unresolved. Deletions cut 3 bases from V and 0 bases from J, with 5 bases between. Germline V gives CDR1 SGHTA, CDR2 FQGTGA. The CDR3 runs 13 residues.